A selection of T cell receptor beta chains follows, all from one sample in a study of T cells in Graves' hyperthyroidism and ophthalmopathy. TCRdb re-analysed the multiplex PCR reads in MiXCR, keeping a single row per CDR3 protein. The data show 500,000 to 750,000 distinct CDR3 sequences, with 14% seen just once and 6.5% to 9% held by the top ten. Sample: blood. Receptors originate from a woman younger than 30 with Graves' ophthalmopathy. Both conserved end residues are part of each CDR3. Fields, in order: clone size, V gene, D gene, J gene, CDR3 protein, CDR3 DNA. A D gene is named only where the DNA matches it firmly. Rows give clone size only sometimes, using once, few, many, or a class for an expanded clone.

many	TRBV6-1	TRBD2	TRBJ2-2	CASTPTMGTSPNTGELFF	TGTGCCAGCACTCCAACAATGGGGACTAGCCCCAACACCGGGGAGCTGTTTTTT
NA	TRBV19	NA	TRBJ2-7	CASSMSIDRVEQYF	TGTGCCAGTAGTATGTCTATAGACCGCGTCGAGCAGTACTTC
many	TRBV28	TRBD2	TRBJ2-1	CASRRRLAGTNEQFF	TGTGCCAGCAGGCGGAGACTAGCGGGAACTAATGAGCAGTTCTTC
NA	TRBV7-3	TRBD2	TRBJ2-2	CASSLVAGGKTGELFF	TGTGCCAGCAGCTTGGTAGCGGGAGGGAAAACCGGGGAGCTGTTTTTT
NA	TRBV27	TRBD2	TRBJ2-7	CASRISAGDPQLIHEQYF	TGTGCCAGCAGGATTTCGGCGGGAGATCCCCAACTTATACACGAGCAGTACTTC
many	TRBV27	NA	TRBJ1-1	CASSSGNIWNTEAFF	TGTGCCAGCAGTTCGGGGAATATATGGAACACTGAAGCTTTCTTT
many	TRBV9	TRBD2	TRBJ2-7	CASSVGTSGPTYEQYF	TGTGCCAGCAGCGTGGGGACTAGCGGACCCACCTACGAGCAGTACTTC
many	TRBV18	NA	TRBJ2-1	CASSPVSNEQFF	TGTGCCAGCTCACCGGTCTCGAATGAGCAGTTCTTC
many	TRBV7-3	TRBD2	TRBJ2-7	CASSLASGRSYEQYF	TGTGCCAGCAGCTTAGCTAGCGGGAGATCGTACGAGCAGTACTTC
NA	TRBV7-9	NA	TRBJ1-4	CASSSGTLPTNEKLFF	TGTGCCAGCAGCTCTGGGACACTTCCAACTAATGAAAAACTGTTTTTT
once	TRBV11-1	TRBD2	TRBJ2-1	CASSPSRTSGTYNEQFF	TGTGCCAGCAGCCCCTCCCGGACTAGCGGTACCTACAATGAGCAGTTCTTC
many	TRBV11-2	NA	TRBJ2-7	CASSSGRYYEQYF	TGTGCCAGCAGCTCGGGACGCTACTACGAGCAGTACTTC
few	TRBV5-4	TRBD1	TRBJ2-7	CASSLAQDRSPDEQYF	TGTGCCAGCAGCTTGGCGCAGGACAGGTCGCCGGACGAGCAGTACTTC
many	TRBV2	NA	TRBJ2-7	CASSRGDF	TGTGCCAGCTCCCGAGGAGACTTC
few	TRBV27	TRBD1	TRBJ2-7	CASSLWAGTGSHEQYF	TGTGCCAGCAGTTTATGGGCCGGGACAGGGTCCCACGAGCAGTACTTC
many	TRBV24-1	NA	TRBJ1-2	CATSDADTLYNGYTF	TGTGCCACCAGTGATGCCGACACCTTGTACAATGGCTACACCTTC
many	TRBV4-2	TRBD1	TRBJ1-2	CASSPGTGNNYGYTF	TGTGCCAGCAGCCCGGGGACAGGGAACAACTATGGCTACACCTTC
many	TRBV12-3/TRBV12-4	NA	TRBJ2-2	CASSFQRTDAANTGELFF	TGTGCCAGCAGTTTTCAAAGGACTGACGCCGCGAACACCGGGGAGCTGTTTTTT